This TCR beta chain was found in a study of blood T cell repertoires in COVID-19 (dated by TCRdb to 2018 to 2020). Describing the broader study: Samples covering the acute and convalescent phases of COVID-19 were provided by collaborators in the United States, Italy and Spain. A freely available public database, intended as a resource for researchers studying the immune response to SARS-CoV-2, is where the repertoires were released. HLA class I and class II types, where available, came from metadata supplied by the sample provider rather than from assay-based typing. Deeply sampled blood TCRbeta repertoires from subjects exposed to, actively infected with, or recovered from COVID-19 were included in the dataset. Samples were obtained from the ongoing ImmuneRACE study (first 160 participants) and from 950 to 1,500 subjects provided by 6 global collaborators. The material from the prospective study consisted of cDNA or gDNA derived from T cells, B-cell-depleted T cells, or PBMCs. A de-identified subject ID, COVID-19 status, age in years and sex were almost always included in the sample metadata. General findings and caveats noted by the study authors: The quantity of clinical and demographic metadata differed by source and by participant and was supplied without curation.

Whole blood was collected in K2EDTA tubes by collaborating institutions according to the institutions' own protocols. For TCRbeta analysis, collaborator samples were shipped as frozen whole blood, as isolated PBMCs, or as DNA extracted from either sample type. The immunoSEQ Assay, a bias-controlled multiplex PCR, was used to amplify TCRbeta CDR3 regions from genomic DNA. The study's own analysis went as follows. Nucleated cell counts per sample were estimated from amplification of reference gene primers within the assay. To quantify the absolute abundance of each unique TCRbeta CDR3 rearrangement, sequence reads were collapsed and filtered. For each sample, productive Simpson clonality was calculated as the square root of Simpson's diversity index across productive rearrangements. Drawn from immuneACCESS, this table holds only the in-frame rearrangements with V and J called that TCRdb kept. Clones are partly lost; checked studies trace under half to an unresolved V gene and leave the rest unexplained. The V and J calls and clone size were taken over from that table, and D and trimming were inferred from the DNA. The sample has tens of thousands of clones on record, approximately 80% of them singletons. The top ten constitute approximately 10% of the sample.

Comment on this clone: No cognate antigen has been identified for it. The record has no base qualities; no much larger clone is one base away.

Reading the germline V gene gives CDR1 KGHSH and CDR2 LQKENI. CDR3 length: 14 amino acids, cysteine to phenylalanine. Only CDR3 DNA is held: 42 bases, read in frame from base 1. The V and J ends are trimmed by 6 bases and 7 bases, leaving 18 bases between them. The clonotype was recovered from a man in his sixties with acute or convalescent COVID-19. Material for sequencing was peripheral blood. The chain is encoded by TRBV18 joined to TRBJ1-2, with the identity of the D gene unclear. The DNA reads as follows: TGTGCCAGCTCTGTACAGAGCTCGCTTAGTGGCTACACCTTC. This codes for CASSVQSSLSGYTF.